One and the same sample provided the 16 T cell receptor beta chains below, sequenced in a study of T cells in Graves' hyperthyroidism and ophthalmopathy (dated by TCRdb to the late 2010s). Libraries were prepared through multiplex PCR. Sequencing instrument: Illumina HiSeq 2000. The TCR beta CDR3 regions were amplified from the RNA transcripts. The TCR CDR3 was subjected to a first round of RT-PCR using the HTBI primer set and the Qiagen OneStep RT-PCR kit. TCRdb reran the public reads through fastp at Q25 and MiXCR, keeping productive beta chains. Duplicate CDR3 protein sequences are folded into a single record with the most common DNA and genes. The sample data list a few hundred thousand distinct CDR3 sequences, and 15% to 19% of these were observed just once. The ten most abundant clones make up around 7.3% of the sample. The sample taken for sequencing was blood. The receptors come from a woman under 40 with Graves' hyperthyroidism.

This clonotype has just a few counts. V and J are TRBV19 and TRBJ2-7, with TRBD2 matching 13 bases. CDR3 length: 16 amino acids. Germline CDR1 reads LNHDA; CDR2 reads SQIVND (reference sequence). J gave up 2 bases and V 5 bases, and 6 bases lay outside the gene matches. CDR3 sequence reads: CASSLGLAGLPYEQYF. The CDR3 coding sequence is TGTGCCAGTAGTTTGGGACTAGCGGGATTACCCTACGAGCAGTACTTC.

The V and J genes are TRBV3-2 and TRBJ2-7; TRBD2 reflects the table's D call only, with no check against the DNA. TRBV3-2 constitutes a pseudogene. The CDR3 consists of 18 residues. The CDR3 DNA reads as TGTGCCAGCAGCCAGGGACAGCCGGGACTAGCGAAAACCTACGAGCAGTACTTC. Protein sequence: CASSQGQPGLAKTYEQYF.

Turning to this clonotype: This may arise from a read error, as a much more abundant clone is one base away. V and J are TRBV27 and TRBJ2-5, with TRBD2 identical over 7 bases. This CDR3 is 15 amino acids long. Germline V lookup: CDR1 MNHEY, CDR2 SMNVEV (reference sequence). J lost 8 bases, V lost 3 bases, and 12 bases had no gene match. The CDR3 here is CASSFSGTFGDTQYF. For the CDR3, the DNA is TGTGCCAGCAGTTTCAGCGGGACCTTTGGGGATACCCAGTACTTC.

There are many counts of this clonotype. This chain joins TRBV27 and TRBJ2-7; a weak D match, TRBD2 (6 bases). CDR3 length equals 13 residues. CDR1 and CDR2 (germline): MNHEY, SMNVEV (reference sequence). Deletions cut 6 bases from V and 3 bases from J, with 12 bases between. CDR3 DNA: TGTGCCAGCAGGACCCGGGAGCACTACGAGCAGTACTTC. Its protein product is CASRTREHYEQYF.

The chain has TRBV28 and TRBJ1-2; 8 positions match TRBD1. The germline V gene has CDR1 MDHEN and CDR2 SYDVKM. After removal of 2 bases from V and 9 bases from J, the junction contained 2 bases not matched to a gene. The CDR3 contains 12 residues. For the CDR3, the DNA is TGTGCCAGCAGTTTAGGACAGGGAAGCTACACCTTC. It codes for CASSLGQGSYTF.

This clonotype came up many times. This chain uses TRBV18 with TRBJ1-2; 7 nucleotides align to TRBD1. The CDR3 runs to 13 residues. The germline V gene encodes CDR1 KGHSH and CDR2 LQKENI. Trimming took 6 bases from V and 4 from J; bases not matched to a gene: 5. Written as DNA, the CDR3 is TGTGCCAGCTCTCAAGGGGGCCTCTATGGCTACACCTTC. It translates to CASSQGGLYGYTF.

This clonotype has a handful of counts. The rearrangement links TRBV10-3 to TRBJ2-7; TRBD1 matches at 9 bases. The germline gives CDR1 ENHRY, CDR2 SYGVKD. After removal of 0 bases from V and 4 bases from J, the junction contained 4 bases not matched to a gene. The CDR3 runs 15 residues. The CDR3 DNA follows: TGTGCCATCAGTGAGTCAGAACAGGGGGCTTACGAGCAGTACTTC. It encodes CAISESEQGAYEQYF.

The J gene is TRBJ2-3, the V gene TRBV20-1; possible D gene TRBD2, 7 bases. CDR1 is DFQATT, CDR2 SNEGSKA, per germline (reference sequence). The CDR3 loop spans 13 amino acids. Trimming cost V 6 bases and J 0 bases, with 10 bases left between them. CDR3 coding DNA: TGCAGTGCAGGGGGGGAGAGCACAGATACGCAGTATTTT. Its translation is CSAGGESTDTQYF.

This clonotype has a count of ten or more. The chain employs TRBV7-2 and TRBJ1-5, with D unclear. Per germline, CDR1 SGHTA and CDR2 FQGNSA. Trimming took off 3 bases at V and 5 bases at J, with 17 bases between the two ends. CDR3 length: 16 residues. Written as DNA, the CDR3 is TGTGCCAGCAGCTTTAGTTGGGATCAGCGGGATCAGCCCCAGCATTTT. Translating gives CASSFSWDQRDQPQHF.

The chain joins TRBV5-1 to TRBJ2-2; TRBD1 aligns across 7 bases. After removal of 4 bases from V and 3 bases from J, the junction contained 3 bases not matched to a gene. Germline lookup yields CDR1 SGHRS and CDR2 YFSETQ. The CDR3 has 14 residues. The CDR3 here is CASSDRVDTGELFF. CDR3 DNA: TGCGCCAGCAGCGACAGGGTCGACACCGGGGAGCTGTTTTTT.

This clonotype turned up a few times. The chain has TRBV15 and TRBJ2-6, with D perhaps matching TRBD1 or TRBD2 (5 bases each). V dropped 1 base and J dropped 4 bases, with 11 bases sitting between them. This CDR3 contains 16 residues. CDR1 and CDR2 from the germline V gene are LNHNV and YYDKDF (reference sequence). CDR3 sequence reads: CATSRGMGVGANVLTF. The CDR3 nucleotides read TGTGCCACCAGCAGAGGAATGGGGGTCGGGGCCAACGTCCTGACTTTC.

A few counts support this clonotype. The chain joins TRBV6-6 to TRBJ1-2; D is undetermined. Germline V lookup: CDR1 MNHNY, CDR2 SVGAGI (reference sequence). This CDR3 region has 12 residues. Trimming removed 2 bases at V and 3 bases at J, with 4 bases between. The CDR3 bases are TGTGCCAGCAGTTACGGGGACTATGGCTACACCTTC. Translating gives CASSYGDYGYTF.

With regard to this clonotype: A much larger clonotype is one base distant, so this may be a read error. The rearrangement uses TRBV9 and TRBJ2-3; TRBD2 matches 12 bases. The length of the CDR3 is 20 residues. CDR1 and CDR2 from the germline V gene are SGDLS and YYNGEE. J gave up 0 bases and V 7 bases, and 18 bases lay outside the gene matches. The CDR3 nucleotides read TGTGCCAGCGGCTACACGGCGTCGTCCGGGACTAGCGGGAGCACAGATACGCAGTATTTT. This encodes CASGYTASSGTSGSTDTQYF. Based on the CDR3 plus reference TRBV9 and TRBJ2-3, the full variable domain is DSGVTQTPKHLITATGQRVTLRCSPRSGDLSVYWYQQSLDQGLQFLIQYYNGEERAKGNILERFSAQQFPDLHSELNLSSLELGDSALYFCASGYTASSGTSGSTDTQYFGPGTRLTVL.

This clonotype was seen a few times. Germline and junction disagree at one end, which may indicate a read error. This rearrangement joins TRBV4-1 to TRBJ2-3, with a tentative D call TRBD2 (6 bases). Per the germline V gene, CDR1 is MGHRA and CDR2 is YSYEKL. The CDR3 extends over 13 amino acids. This CDR3 is CASSQTLADAQYF. The CDR3 bases are TGCGCCAGCAGCCAAACACTAGCAGATGCGCAGTATTTT.

V and J are TRBV4-1 and TRBJ1-3, with 9 nucleotides matching TRBD1. CDR3 length: 18 residues. From germline, CDR1 is MGHRA and CDR2 YSYEKL. The V gene end was trimmed by 3 bases and the J gene end by 1 base; junction bases not matched to a gene: 10. The CDR3 spells CASSHVITGGASGNTIYF. CDR3 bases: TGCGCCAGCAGCCATGTGATTACAGGGGGCGCTTCTGGAAACACCATATATTTT.

The sample holds many counts of this clonotype. The chain employs TRBV20-1 and TRBJ1-5, with a tentative D call TRBD1 (5 bases). Per the germline V gene, CDR1 is DFQATT and CDR2 is SNEGSKA (reference sequence). Trimming removed 4 bases from V and 1 base from J, with 11 bases in between. This CDR3 contains 14 residues. CDR3 sequence reads: CSAIIQESNQPQHF. The DNA of the CDR3 is TGCAGTGCTATTATACAGGAAAGCAATCAGCCCCAGCATTTT.